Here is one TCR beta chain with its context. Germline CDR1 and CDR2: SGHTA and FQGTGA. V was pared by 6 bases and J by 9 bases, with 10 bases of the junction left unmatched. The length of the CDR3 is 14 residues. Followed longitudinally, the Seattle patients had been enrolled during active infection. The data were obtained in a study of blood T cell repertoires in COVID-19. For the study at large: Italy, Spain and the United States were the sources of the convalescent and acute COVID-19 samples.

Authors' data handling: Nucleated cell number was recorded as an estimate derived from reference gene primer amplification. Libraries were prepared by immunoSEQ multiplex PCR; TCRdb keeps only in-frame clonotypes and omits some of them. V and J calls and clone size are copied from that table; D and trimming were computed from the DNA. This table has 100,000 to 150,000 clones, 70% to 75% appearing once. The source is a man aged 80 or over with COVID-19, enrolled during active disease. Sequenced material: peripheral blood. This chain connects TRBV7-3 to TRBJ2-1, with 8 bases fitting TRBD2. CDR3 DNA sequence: TGTGCCAGCAGTTCCGGGACTAGTATTAGTGAGCAGTTCTTC. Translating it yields CASSSGTSISEQFF.